Shown below are 24 T cell receptor beta chains from a single sample sequenced in a study of T cell therapy after organ transplantation. No antigen has been identified for these receptors. Time point described: 4-8 weeks after completion of therapy. Clones were sequenced by immunoSEQ multiplex PCR, and TCRdb holds only the in-frame ones, with some missing. The sample shows 20,000 or so clones, roughly four fifths of them seen only once. Sequencing used CD8+ T cells from blood, obtained after autologous CMV-specific T cell therapy. These receptor sequences come from a human patient who had received a solid organ transplant and had CMV disease. Some T cells may be transferred from the graft donor.

Only a few counts were recorded for this clone. V gene TRBV7-9 combines with J gene TRBJ2-2; D might be TRBD2 (5 bases). CDR3 length equals 13 residues. Trimming took off 5 bases at V and 5 bases at J, with 9 bases between the two ends. Per the germline V gene, CDR1 is SEHNR and CDR2 is FQNEAQ (reference sequence). The CDR3 DNA reads TGTGCCAGCAGCCCTAGGGAGACCGGGGAGCTGTTTTTT. It specifies CASSPRETGELFF.

The rearrangement joins TRBV27 to TRBJ2-7, with a tentative D call TRBD1 (6 bases). This CDR3 region has 16 residues. V lost 6 bases, J lost 5 bases, and 23 bases lay in between. The germline V gene encodes CDR1 MNHEY and CDR2 SMNVEV (reference sequence). The CDR3 DNA reads TGTGCCAGCAGGGCACAGGGACCGATCCCCTCGGACGAGCAGTACTTC. Translation gives CASRAQGPIPSDEQYF.

V usage is TRBV19 and J usage is TRBJ2-3, with D unresolved. The CDR3 has 12 amino acids. The germline V and J ends were trimmed by 9 bases and 4 bases, with 11 bases remaining between them. The V gene's germline CDR1 is LNHDA and CDR2 SQIVND (reference sequence). CDR3 sequence (DNA): TGTGCCAGCAGATTCGGCGCAGATACGCAGTATTTT. Translating gives CASRFGADTQYF.

J is TRBJ1-5 and V is TRBV27; D is possibly TRBD1 (5 bases). CDR3 length: 15 residues. V was clipped by 3 bases and J by 1 base, with 10 bases between them. The germline V gene encodes CDR1 MNHEY and CDR2 SMNVEV (reference sequence). The CDR3 loop is CASSFRRGSNQPQHF. The CDR3 DNA sequence: TGTGCCAGCAGTTTCCGACGGGGCAGCAATCAGCCCCAGCATTTT.

The genes are TRBV6-6 and TRBJ1-1; tentative D call: TRBD1 (5 bases). The germline V and J ends were trimmed by 2 bases and 5 bases, with 15 bases remaining between them. The CDR3 consists of 15 residues. Germline V gene sequence: CDR1 MNHNY, CDR2 SVGAGI (reference sequence). As DNA, the CDR3 is TGTGCCAGCAGTTACGGTTCAGGGAGAGGGACTGAAGCTTTCTTT. Translated: CASSYGSGRGTEAFF.

The V call is TRBV7-3, the J call TRBJ2-7; D assignment may be TRBD1 or TRBD2 (5 bases each). The V end lost 6 bases, the J end lost 3 bases, and 18 bases lay between the germline ends. This CDR3 spans 15 amino acids. Germline V gives CDR1 SGHTA, CDR2 FQGTGA. The CDR3 is CASSQERGTDYEQYF. CDR3 DNA: TGTGCCAGCAGTCAAGAGAGAGGGACGGACTACGAGCAGTACTTC.

This sequence joins TRBV7-9 and TRBJ2-6; D gene uncertain. Germline V gene sequence: CDR1 SEHNR, CDR2 FQNEAQ (reference sequence). This CDR3 comprises 15 residues. Trimming left V 5 bases short and J 1 base short, with 9 bases between. CDR3 in amino acids: CASSRVVSGANVLTF. CDR3 nucleotide sequence: TGTGCCAGCAGCCGTGTGGTATCTGGGGCCAACGTCCTGACTTTC. Full variable domain (outside the CDR3, taken from reference TRBV7-9 and TRBJ2-6): DTGVSQNPRHKITKRGQNVTFRCDPISEHNRLYWYRQTLGQGPEFLTYFQNEAQLEKSRLLSDRFSAERPKGSFSTLEIQRTEQGDSAMYLCASSRVVSGANVLTFGAGSRLTVL.

The rearrangement links TRBV7-2 to TRBJ2-1, with D hard to call. The CDR3 runs 12 residues. Germline CDR1 reads SGHTA; CDR2 reads FQGNSA. V shed 9 bases and J shed 9 bases, with 15 bases lying between them. The CDR3 is CASYRIKGEQFF. The CDR3 DNA reads as TGTGCCAGTTATCGAATCAAGGGTGAGCAGTTCTTC.

V usage is TRBV30 and J usage is TRBJ1-5; TRBD1 agrees at 9 bases. Germline V gives CDR1 GTSNPN, CDR2 SVGIG (reference sequence). The CDR3 consists of 14 residues. Trimming at V came to 2 bases and at J to 5 bases, leaving 4 bases not matched to a gene. DNA for the CDR3: TGTGCCTGGAGTTGGGACAGGGCGGATCAGCCCCAGCATTTT. Residues: CAWSWDRADQPQHF. The full variable domain, with the rest looked up from reference TRBV30 and TRBJ1-5, is SQTIHQWPATLVQPVGSPLSLECTVEGTSNPNLYWYRQAAGRGLQLLFYSVGIGQISSEVPQNLSASRPQDRQFILSSKKLLLSDSGFYLCAWSWDRADQPQHFGDGTRLSIL.

The chain has TRBV19 and TRBJ2-5; no reliable D call. The CDR3 extends over 15 amino acids. V was shortened by 3 bases and J by 5 bases, with 16 bases between the two germline ends. From germline, CDR1 is LNHDA and CDR2 SQIVND (reference sequence). DNA of the CDR3: TGTGCCAGTAGTATCATGCCATCCCTGAGGGAGACCCAGTACTTC. Its translation: CASSIMPSLRETQYF.

J is TRBJ2-2 and V is TRBV6-5; D possibly corresponds to TRBD2 (5 bases). Trimming pared 4 bases from V and 3 bases from J, leaving 9 bases between. Germline lookup yields CDR1 MNHEY and CDR2 SVGAGI. The CDR3 is made up of 14 amino acids. The CDR3 DNA reads TGTGCCAGCAGTTCCGGGATGTACACCGGGGAGCTGTTTTTT. Translated, it gives CASSSGMYTGELFF.

The chain is built from TRBV27 and TRBJ2-5; D not resolved. The V end was cut by 5 bases, the J end by 2 bases, with 12 bases between. The CDR3 is 14 residues long. The germline V gene has CDR1 MNHEY and CDR2 SMNVEV (reference sequence). CDR3 sequence (DNA): TGTGCCAGCAGTGATACAGCCGGTCAAGAGACCCAGTACTTC. Its protein product is CASSDTAGQETQYF.

The V call is TRBV12-5, the J call TRBJ2-1; TRBD2 matches 7 bases. Losses at the gene ends were 7 bases for V and 3 bases for J; bases not matched to a gene: 6. The CDR3 loop spans 14 amino acids. CDR1 is LGHNT and CDR2 is FRNRAP in the germline V gene. The CDR3 loop is CASVDSGYYNEQFF. The CDR3 coding sequence is TGTGCTAGTGTGGATAGCGGGTACTACAATGAGCAGTTCTTC.

CDR3 region: CASSSRRVSESPLHF. The CDR3 DNA sequence: TGTGCCAGCAGCTCCCGCCGGGTCTCGGAGTCACCCCTCCACTTT. The gene calls are TRBV7-2 and TRBJ1-6; D not resolved. Germline V gene sequence: CDR1 SGHTA, CDR2 FQGNSA. The CDR3 has 15 amino acids. The V and J ends lost 4 bases and 10 bases respectively, with 17 bases between them. Based on the CDR3 plus reference TRBV7-2 and TRBJ1-6, the full variable domain is GAGVSQSPSNKVTEKGKDVELRCDPISGHTALYWYRQSLGQGLEFLIYFQGNSAPDKSGLPSDRFSAERTGGSVSTLTIQRTQQEDSAVYLCASSSRRVSESPLHFGNGTRLTVT.

This sequence joins TRBV29-1 and TRBJ1-1, with D perhaps matching TRBD1 (5 bases). Between the trimmed V and J ends, which lost 2 bases and 5 bases, there was a span of 15 bases. Germline loops: CDR1 SQVTM, CDR2 ANQGSEA. The CDR3 is 14 amino acids. CDR3 in DNA: TGCAGCGTTGAAACAGAACCCGAGGGGACTGAAGCTTTCTTT. It encodes CSVETEPEGTEAFF.

J is TRBJ1-5 and V is TRBV6-6; D ambiguous. The CDR3 contains 15 residues. Trimming removed 10 bases at V and 1 base at J, with 17 bases between. Germline V gene data show CDR1 as MNHNY and CDR2 as SVGAGI (reference sequence). CDR3 coding DNA: TGTGCCACCAAGTTAGGGAGGGAGAGCAATCAGCCCCAGCATTTT. Amino acid sequence: CATKLGRESNQPQHF.

A remark on this clone: Other DNA sequences in the same sample also yield this CDR3. The chain recombines TRBV7-9 with TRBJ1-5, with D possibly being TRBD1 (5 bases). CDR1 is SEHNR and CDR2 is FQNEAQ in the germline V gene (reference sequence). The CDR3 has 13 residues. V dropped 6 bases and J dropped 5 bases, with 11 bases sitting between them. CDR3 in DNA: TGTGCCAGCAGTATCCAGGGCTATCAGCCCCAGCATTTT. Protein: CASSIQGYQPQHF. Variable domain in full (rest from reference TRBV7-9 and TRBJ1-5): DTGVSQNPRHKITKRGQNVTFRCDPISEHNRLYWYRQTLGQGPEFLTYFQNEAQLEKSRLLSDRFSAERPKGSFSTLEIQRTEQGDSAMYLCASSIQGYQPQHFGDGTRLSIL.

This chain links TRBV19 with TRBJ2-1; 9 nucleotides align to TRBD2. V gave up 6 bases and J gave up 0 bases; unmatched junction bases: 3. Germline loops: CDR1 LNHDA, CDR2 SQIVND (reference sequence). This CDR3 spans 15 amino acids. The CDR3 DNA sequence: TGTGCCAGTAGACCGACTAGCGGCTCCTACAATGAGCAGTTCTTC. Translation gives CASRPTSGSYNEQFF.

This chain uses TRBV6-5 with TRBJ2-7, with 7 bases identical to TRBD2. In germline, CDR1 is MNHEY, CDR2 SVGAGI. The CDR3 sequence is 14 residues long. The V gene end was trimmed by 2 bases and the J gene end by 4 bases; junction bases not matched to a gene: 5. This chain's CDR3 is CASSYGLETYEQYF. For the CDR3, the DNA is TGTGCCAGCAGTTACGGACTAGAAACTTACGAGCAGTACTTC.

This clone has only a few counts. The CDR3, as DNA: TGTGCCTGGAGTGTAATAGGGTCACTTGAAGCTTTCTTT. Its protein product is CAWSVIGSLEAFF. V is TRBV30 and J is TRBJ1-1; D unclear. This CDR3 comprises 13 residues. The germline CDR1 and CDR2 sequences are GTSNPN and SVGIG (reference sequence). V lost 0 bases to trimming and J lost 7 bases, with 12 bases between them.

This chain uses TRBV5-1 with TRBJ1-2; 10 nucleotides align to TRBD1. Trimming at V came to 0 bases and at J to 5 bases, leaving 10 bases not matched to a gene. The CDR3 sequence is 17 residues long. In germline, CDR1 is SGHRS, CDR2 YFSETQ. CDR3 amino acids: CASSLVTGGAELYGYTF. The CDR3 nucleotides read TGCGCCAGCAGCTTGGTGACAGGGGGCGCGGAACTTTATGGCTACACCTTC.

The J gene is TRBJ2-7, the V gene TRBV6-1; D is unclear. Looked up from germline, CDR1 is MNHNS and CDR2 is SASEGT. Trimming cost V 8 bases and J 4 bases, with 21 bases left between them. CDR3 length: 15 residues. The CDR3 nucleotides are TGTGCCAGCTCCCCCGGACGCCGTGTTGGTTACGAGCAGTACTTC. Protein: CASSPGRRVGYEQYF.

This chain joins TRBV6-1 and TRBJ2-7; 12 positions match TRBD2. The CDR3 spans 15 residues. Losses at the gene ends were 4 bases for V and 2 bases for J; bases not matched to a gene: 3. CDR1 and CDR2 (germline): MNHNS, SASEGT. The CDR3 is CASSGLAGDPYEQYF. The CDR3 region has the DNA TGTGCCAGCAGTGGACTAGCGGGAGACCCCTACGAGCAGTACTTC.

By frequency in the sample, this clone is medium-sized (0.01 to 0.1%). This chain joins TRBV6-5 and TRBJ2-7; 7 bases fit TRBD1. The germline CDR1 and CDR2 sequences are MNHEY and SVGAGI. This CDR3 contains 15 residues. The J segment lost 3 bases and the V segment lost 5 bases, leaving 10 bases of the junction unmatched. CDR3 coding DNA: TGTGCCAGCAGTACTGAACCGGGACAGCTCTACGAGCAGTACTTC. Its protein product is CASSTEPGQLYEQYF.